These 5 T cell receptor beta chains were all obtained from the same sample, sequenced in a study of T cells in Graves' hyperthyroidism and ophthalmopathy. TCR beta CDR3 region amplification was performed from RNA transcripts. TCR CDR3 regions were first amplified by RT-PCR with HTBI primers. TCRdb reprocessed the multiplex PCR reads with MiXCR, giving one entry per CDR3 protein. The profile shows over 150,000 distinct CDR3 sequences, about a sixth of them singletons. The sample taken for sequencing was blood. These receptors all stem from a woman between 50 and 59 years old with Graves' hyperthyroidism.

A few counts support this clonotype. One end of the junction fails to match germline, which may point to a read error. The chain recombines TRBV19 with TRBJ2-2; TRBD1 aligns across 7 bases. The CDR3 has 16 amino acids. CDR1 and CDR2 (germline): LNHDA, SQIVND (reference sequence). This chain's CDR3 is CASKGLGPQGTGELFF. CDR3 bases: TGCGCCAGTAAGGGGTTGGGGCCACAGGGGACCGGGGAGCTGTTTTTT.

The V and J genes are TRBV19 and TRBJ2-5; the D gene is possibly TRBD1 (6 bases). The CDR3 is 15 amino acids. Germline lookup yields CDR1 LNHDA and CDR2 SQIVND (reference sequence). V was shortened by 3 bases and J by 5 bases, with 16 bases between the two germline ends. The CDR3 region has the DNA TGTGCCAGTAGTATGGTTAGAAGGGGGACGGAGACCCAGTACTTC. Its protein product is CASSMVRRGTETQYF.

This clonotype was recorded many times. The chain uses TRBV5-1 and TRBJ2-7; TRBD2 matches at 14 bases. Per germline, CDR1 SGHRS and CDR2 YFSETQ. V dropped 2 bases and J dropped 5; count of bases not matched to a gene: 9. The CDR3 extends over 17 amino acids. The CDR3 DNA reads as TGCGCCAGCAGCTTTCCGGGGGGACTAGCGGGAGAGAACGAGCAGTACTTC. It codes for CASSFPGGLAGENEQYF.

This clonotype was observed a few times. The chain uses TRBV6-1 and TRBJ2-1; 7 positions match TRBD2. The V and J ends lost 3 bases and 10 bases, in that order; junction bases with no gene match: 15. This CDR3 is built from 16 residues. The germline gives CDR1 MNHNS, CDR2 SASEGT. CDR3 in amino acids: CASSDHMTVTSSEQFF. The CDR3 DNA reads as TGTGCCAGCAGTGACCACATGACGGTGACTAGCTCAGAGCAGTTCTTC.

The V gene is TRBV7-3, the J gene TRBJ2-3; 10 bases are a match to TRBD2. CDR1 and CDR2 from the germline V gene are SGHTA and FQGTGA. The ends lost 5 bases at V and 4 bases at J; junction bases unmatched: 15. The CDR3 consists of 18 residues. The CDR3 is CASSAQLAGPEAADTQYF. As DNA, the CDR3 is TGTGCCAGCAGCGCTCAACTAGCGGGACCGGAGGCAGCAGATACGCAGTATTTT.